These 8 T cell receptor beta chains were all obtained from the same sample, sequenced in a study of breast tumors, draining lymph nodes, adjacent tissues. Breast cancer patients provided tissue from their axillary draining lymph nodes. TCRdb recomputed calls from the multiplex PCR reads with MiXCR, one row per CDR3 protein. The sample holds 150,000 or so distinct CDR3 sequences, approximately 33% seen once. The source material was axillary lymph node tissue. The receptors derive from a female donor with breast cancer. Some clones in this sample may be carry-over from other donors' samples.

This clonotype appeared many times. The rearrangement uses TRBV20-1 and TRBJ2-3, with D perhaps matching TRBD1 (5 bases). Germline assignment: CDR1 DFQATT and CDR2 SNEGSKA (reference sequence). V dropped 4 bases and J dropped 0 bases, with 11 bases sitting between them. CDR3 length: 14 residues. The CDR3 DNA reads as TGCAGTGCTATGAAAGGGGTCAGCACAGATACGCAGTATTTT. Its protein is CSAMKGVSTDTQYF.

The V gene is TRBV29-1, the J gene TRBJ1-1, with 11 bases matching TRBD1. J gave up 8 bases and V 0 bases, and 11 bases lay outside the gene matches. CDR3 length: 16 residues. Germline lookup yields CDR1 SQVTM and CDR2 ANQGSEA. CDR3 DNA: TGCAGCGTTGAAGATCGAGGACAGGGGGCATTTGGGGAAGCTTTCTTT. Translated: CSVEDRGQGAFGEAFF.

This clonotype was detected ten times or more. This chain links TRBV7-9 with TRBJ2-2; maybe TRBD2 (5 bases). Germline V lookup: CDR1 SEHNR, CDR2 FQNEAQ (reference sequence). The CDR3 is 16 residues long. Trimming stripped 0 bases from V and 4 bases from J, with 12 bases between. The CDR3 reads CASSLASAGPTGELFF. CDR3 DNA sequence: TGTGCCAGCAGCTTAGCGTCGGCGGGTCCCACCGGGGAGCTGTTTTTT.

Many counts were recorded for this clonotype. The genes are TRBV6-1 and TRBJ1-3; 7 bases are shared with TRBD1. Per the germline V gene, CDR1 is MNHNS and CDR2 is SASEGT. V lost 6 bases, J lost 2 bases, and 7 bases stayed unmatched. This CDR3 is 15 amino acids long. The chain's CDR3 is CASSASTGAGNTIYF. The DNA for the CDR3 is TGTGCCAGCAGCGCATCAACAGGGGCTGGAAACACCATATATTTT.

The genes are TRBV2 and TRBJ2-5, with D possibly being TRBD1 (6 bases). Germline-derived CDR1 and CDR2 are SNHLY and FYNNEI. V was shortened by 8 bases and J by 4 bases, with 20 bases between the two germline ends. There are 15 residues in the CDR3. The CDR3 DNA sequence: TGTGCCAGCGGGAGAAGGGGGAGTCGGAGAGAGACCCAGTACTTC. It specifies CASGRRGSRRETQYF.

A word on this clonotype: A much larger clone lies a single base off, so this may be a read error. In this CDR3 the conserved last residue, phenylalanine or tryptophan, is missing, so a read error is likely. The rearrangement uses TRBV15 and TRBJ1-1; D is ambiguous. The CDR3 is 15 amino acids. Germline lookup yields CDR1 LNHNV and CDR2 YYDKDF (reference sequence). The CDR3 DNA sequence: TGTGCCACCAGCAGAGATGGGCGGTTGATGACTGGAGCTTTCGTT. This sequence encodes CATSRDGRLMTGAFV.

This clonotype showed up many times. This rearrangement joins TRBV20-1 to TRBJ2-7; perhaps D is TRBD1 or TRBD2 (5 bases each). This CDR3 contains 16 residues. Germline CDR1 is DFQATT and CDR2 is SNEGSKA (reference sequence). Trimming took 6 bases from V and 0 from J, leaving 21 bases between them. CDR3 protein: CSARPGTYRSSYEQYF. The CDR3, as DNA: TGCAGTGCCCGTCCCGGGACGTATAGGAGCTCCTACGAGCAGTACTTC.

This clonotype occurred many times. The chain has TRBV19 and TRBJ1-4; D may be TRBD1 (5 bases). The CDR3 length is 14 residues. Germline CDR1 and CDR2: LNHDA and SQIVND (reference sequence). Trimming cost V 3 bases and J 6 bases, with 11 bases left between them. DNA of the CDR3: TGTGCCAGTAGTATCCGGGGGTTGGATGAAAAACTGTTTTTT. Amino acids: CASSIRGLDEKLFF.